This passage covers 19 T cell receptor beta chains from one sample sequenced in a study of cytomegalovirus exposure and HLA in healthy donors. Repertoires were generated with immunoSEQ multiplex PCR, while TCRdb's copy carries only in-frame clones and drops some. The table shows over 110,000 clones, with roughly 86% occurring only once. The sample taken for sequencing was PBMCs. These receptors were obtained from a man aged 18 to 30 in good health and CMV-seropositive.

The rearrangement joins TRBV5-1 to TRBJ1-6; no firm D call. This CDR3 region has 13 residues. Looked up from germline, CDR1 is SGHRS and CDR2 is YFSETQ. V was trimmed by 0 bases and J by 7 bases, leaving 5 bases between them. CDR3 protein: CASSLDGNSPLHF. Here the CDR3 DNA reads TGCGCCAGCAGCTTGGACGGGAATTCACCCCTCCACTTT. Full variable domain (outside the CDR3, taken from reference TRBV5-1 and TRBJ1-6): KAGVTQTPRYLIKTRGQQVTLSCSPISGHRSVSWYQQTPGQGLQFLFEYFSETQRNKGNFPGRFSGRQFSNSRSEMNVSTLELGDSALYLCASSLDGNSPLHFGNGTRLTVT.

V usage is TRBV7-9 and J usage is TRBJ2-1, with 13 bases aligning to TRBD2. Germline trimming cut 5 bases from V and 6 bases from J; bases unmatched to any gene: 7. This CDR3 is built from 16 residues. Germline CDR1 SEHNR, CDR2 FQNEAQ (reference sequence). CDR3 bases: TGTGCCAGCAGCCCCCCCGGGACTAGCGGGGTCAATGAGCAGTTCTTC. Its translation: CASSPPGTSGVNEQFF.

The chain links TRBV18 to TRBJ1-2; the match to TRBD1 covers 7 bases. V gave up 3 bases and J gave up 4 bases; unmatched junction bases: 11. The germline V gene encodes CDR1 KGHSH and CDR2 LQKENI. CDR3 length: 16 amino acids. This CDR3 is CASSPNRQGVGYGYTF. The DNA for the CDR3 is TGTGCCAGCTCACCCAACAGACAGGGAGTAGGCTATGGCTACACCTTC.

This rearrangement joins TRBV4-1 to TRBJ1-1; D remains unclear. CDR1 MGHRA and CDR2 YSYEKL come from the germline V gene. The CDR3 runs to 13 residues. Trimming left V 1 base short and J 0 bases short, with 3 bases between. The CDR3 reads CASSQGVNTEAFF. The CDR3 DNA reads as TGCGCCAGCAGCCAAGGAGTGAACACTGAAGCTTTCTTT.

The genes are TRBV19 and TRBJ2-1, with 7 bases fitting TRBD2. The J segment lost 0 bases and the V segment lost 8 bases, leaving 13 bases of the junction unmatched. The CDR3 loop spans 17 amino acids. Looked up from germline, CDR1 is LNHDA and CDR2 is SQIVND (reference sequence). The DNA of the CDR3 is TGTGCCAGTCGACCCCGGGGGGTAGTTAGCTCCTACAATGAGCAGTTCTTC. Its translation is CASRPRGVVSSYNEQFF. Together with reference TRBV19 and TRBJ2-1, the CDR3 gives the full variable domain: DGGITQSPKYLFRKEGQNVTLSCEQNLNHDAMYWYRQDPGQGLRLIYYSQIVNDFQKGDIAEGYSVSREKKESFPLTVTSAQKNPTAFYLCASRPRGVVSSYNEQFFGPGTRLTVL.

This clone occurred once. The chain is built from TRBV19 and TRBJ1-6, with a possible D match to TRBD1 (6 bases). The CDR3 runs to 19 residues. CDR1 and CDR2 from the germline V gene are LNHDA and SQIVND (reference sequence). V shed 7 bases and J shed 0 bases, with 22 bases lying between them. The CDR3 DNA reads TGTGCCAGTACCCAAAACGGGGCAGGGGCGAGCTCCTATAATTCACCCCTCCACTTT. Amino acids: CASTQNGAGASSYNSPLHF.

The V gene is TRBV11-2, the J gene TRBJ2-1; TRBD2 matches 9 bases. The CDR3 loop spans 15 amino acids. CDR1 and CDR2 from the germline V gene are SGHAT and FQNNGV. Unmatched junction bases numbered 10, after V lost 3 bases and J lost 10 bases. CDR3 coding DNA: TGTGCCAGCAGCTTGGTTGCGGGAGGGGATGGGGAGCAGTTCTTC. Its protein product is CASSLVAGGDGEQFF.

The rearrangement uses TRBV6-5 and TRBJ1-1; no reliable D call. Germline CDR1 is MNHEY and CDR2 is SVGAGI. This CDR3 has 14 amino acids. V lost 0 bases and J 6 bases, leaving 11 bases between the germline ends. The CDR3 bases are TGTGCCAGCAGTTACTCGATAACAGCCTCTGAAGCTTTCTTT. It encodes CASSYSITASEAFF.

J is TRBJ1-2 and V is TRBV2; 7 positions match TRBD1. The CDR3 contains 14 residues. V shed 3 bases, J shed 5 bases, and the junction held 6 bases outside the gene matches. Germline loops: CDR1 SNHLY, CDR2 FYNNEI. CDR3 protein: CASSERGRMYGYTF. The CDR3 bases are TGTGCCAGCAGTGAGAGGGGGCGCATGTATGGCTACACCTTC.

CDR3 sequence (DNA): TGTGCCAGTAGTATAAGGATGCAGCGGAATGAGCAGTTCTTC. Translated: CASSIRMQRNEQFF. This rearrangement joins TRBV19 to TRBJ2-1, with D perhaps TRBD2 (5 bases). The germline CDR1 and CDR2 sequences are LNHDA and SQIVND (reference sequence). The CDR3 loop spans 14 amino acids. V lost 2 bases and J lost 7, with 12 bases in between. Filled out from reference TRBV19 and TRBJ2-1, the complete variable domain reads DGGITQSPKYLFRKEGQNVTLSCEQNLNHDAMYWYRQDPGQGLRLIYYSQIVNDFQKGDIAEGYSVSREKKESFPLTVTSAQKNPTAFYLCASSIRMQRNEQFFGPGTRLTVL.

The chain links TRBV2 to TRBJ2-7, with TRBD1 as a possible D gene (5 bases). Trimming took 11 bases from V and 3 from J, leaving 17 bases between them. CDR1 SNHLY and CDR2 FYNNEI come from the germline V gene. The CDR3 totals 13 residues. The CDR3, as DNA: TGTGCCTCAGGGCCCCAGTGGAACTACGAGCAGTACTTC. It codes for CASGPQWNYEQYF.

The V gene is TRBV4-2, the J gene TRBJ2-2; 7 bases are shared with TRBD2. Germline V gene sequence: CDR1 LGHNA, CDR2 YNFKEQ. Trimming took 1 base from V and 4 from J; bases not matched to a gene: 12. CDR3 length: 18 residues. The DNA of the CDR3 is TGTGCCAGCAGCCAAGCCCACAGCGGCGGGAGAGGCACCGGGGAGCTGTTTTTT. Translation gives CASSQAHSGGRGTGELFF.

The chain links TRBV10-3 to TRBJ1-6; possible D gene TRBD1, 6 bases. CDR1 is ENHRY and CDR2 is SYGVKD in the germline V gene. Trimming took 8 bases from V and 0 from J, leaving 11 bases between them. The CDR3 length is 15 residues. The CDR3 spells CAIAQGSSYNSPLHF. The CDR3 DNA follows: TGTGCCATCGCTCAGGGGAGCTCCTATAATTCACCCCTCCACTTT.

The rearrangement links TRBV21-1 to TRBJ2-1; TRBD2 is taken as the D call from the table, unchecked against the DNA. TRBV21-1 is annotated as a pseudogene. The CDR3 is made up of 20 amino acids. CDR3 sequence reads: CASSKFAPGEAAGRRNEQFF. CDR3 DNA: TGTGCCAGCAGCAAATTCGCCCCAGGTGAGGCTGCAGGGAGGCGCAATGAGCAGTTCTTC.

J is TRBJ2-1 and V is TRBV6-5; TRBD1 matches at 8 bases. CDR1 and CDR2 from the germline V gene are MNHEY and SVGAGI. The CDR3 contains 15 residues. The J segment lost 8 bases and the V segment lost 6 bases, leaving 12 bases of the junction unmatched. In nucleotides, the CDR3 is TGTGCCAGCAGCAAAGGGGGCAGGGGGCTGCATGAGCAGTTCTTC. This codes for CASSKGGRGLHEQFF.

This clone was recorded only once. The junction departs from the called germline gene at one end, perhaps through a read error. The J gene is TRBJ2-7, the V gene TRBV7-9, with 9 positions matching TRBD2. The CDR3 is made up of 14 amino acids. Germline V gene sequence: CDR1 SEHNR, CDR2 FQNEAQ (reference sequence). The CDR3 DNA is TGTGCCAGCAGAAATAGCGGGAGCTCCGACGAGCAGTACTTC. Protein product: CASRNSGSSDEQYF. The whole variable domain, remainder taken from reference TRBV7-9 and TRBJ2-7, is DTGVSQNPRHKITKRGQNVTFRCDPISEHNRLYWYRQTLGQGPEFLTYFQNEAQLEKSRLLSDRFSAERPKGSFSTLEIQRTEQGDSAMYLCASRNSGSSDEQYFGPGTRLTVT.

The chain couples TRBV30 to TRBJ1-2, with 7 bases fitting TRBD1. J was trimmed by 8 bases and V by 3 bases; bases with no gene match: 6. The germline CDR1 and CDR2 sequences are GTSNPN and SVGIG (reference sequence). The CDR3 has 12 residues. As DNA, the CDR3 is TGTGCCTGGAGAGCAAACAGGGGAGGCTACACCTTC. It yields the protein CAWRANRGGYTF.

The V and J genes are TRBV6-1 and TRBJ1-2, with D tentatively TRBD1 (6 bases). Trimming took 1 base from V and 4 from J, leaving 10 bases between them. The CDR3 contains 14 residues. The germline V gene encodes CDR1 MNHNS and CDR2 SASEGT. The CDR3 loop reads CASSEVAGAYGYTF. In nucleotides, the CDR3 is TGTGCCAGCAGTGAAGTTGCAGGGGCCTATGGCTACACCTTC.

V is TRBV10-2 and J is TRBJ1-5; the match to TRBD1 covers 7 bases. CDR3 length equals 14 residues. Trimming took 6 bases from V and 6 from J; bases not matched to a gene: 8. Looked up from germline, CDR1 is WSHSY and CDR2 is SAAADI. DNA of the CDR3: TGCGCCAGCAGCAAAACAGGGGTAGGTCAGCCCCAGCATTTT. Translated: CASSKTGVGQPQHF.